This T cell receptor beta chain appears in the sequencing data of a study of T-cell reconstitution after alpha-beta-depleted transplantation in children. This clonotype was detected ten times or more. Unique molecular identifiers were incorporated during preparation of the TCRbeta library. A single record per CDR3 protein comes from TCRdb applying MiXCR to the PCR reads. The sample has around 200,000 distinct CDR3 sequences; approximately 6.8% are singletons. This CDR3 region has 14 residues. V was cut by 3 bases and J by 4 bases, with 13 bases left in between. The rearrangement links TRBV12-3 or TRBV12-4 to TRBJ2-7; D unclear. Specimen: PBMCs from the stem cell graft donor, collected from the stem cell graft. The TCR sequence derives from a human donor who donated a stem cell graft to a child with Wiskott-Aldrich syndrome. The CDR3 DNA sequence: TGTGCCAGCAGTTTCCAAGCGAGTGGGTACGAGCAGTACTTC. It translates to CASSFQASGYEQYF.